A single sample is the source of the 5 T cell receptor beta chains below, sequenced in a study of cytomegalovirus exposure and HLA in healthy donors. Both 60 Vbeta primers and 13 Jbeta primers went into the PCR. Data came from immunoSEQ multiplex PCR; TCRdb stores just in-frame clones and leaves some out. The sample consists of fewer than 150,000 clones, around 80% of them appearing once. Source material: PBMCs. All receptors derive from a man younger than 40 in good health.

This rearrangement joins TRBV6-1 to TRBJ2-7; 7 positions agree with TRBD2. In germline, CDR1 is MNHNS, CDR2 SASEGT. The CDR3 is 16 amino acids. The ends lost 2 bases at V and 1 base at J; junction bases unmatched: 8. The CDR3 nucleotides read TGTGCCAGCAGTGAATTTGCGGGAGTACAGTCCTACGAGCAGTACTTC. Amino acid sequence: CASSEFAGVQSYEQYF.

This clone was observed once. The genes are TRBV28 and TRBJ1-5; 7 bases match TRBD1. The CDR3 runs 13 residues. From germline, CDR1 is MDHEN and CDR2 SYDVKM. V was pared by 6 bases and J by 4 bases, with 3 bases of the junction left unmatched. Here the CDR3 DNA reads TGTGCCAGCAGACCACAGGGGAATCAGCCCCAGCATTTT. This translates into CASRPQGNQPQHF.

CDR3 nucleotide sequence: TGTGCCAGCAGCTTAGCTGCGACAGGGTACCTTAGCACAGATACGCAGTATTTT. Protein sequence: CASSLAATGYLSTDTQYF. The chain carries TRBV7-9 and TRBJ2-3; 7 positions match TRBD1. Germline CDR1 reads SEHNR; CDR2 reads FQNEAQ (reference sequence). This CDR3 region has 18 residues. Losses at the gene ends were 0 bases for V and 0 bases for J; bases not matched to a gene: 9.

This sequence joins TRBV27 and TRBJ2-1; tentative D call: TRBD1 (5 bases). This CDR3 comprises 18 residues. The germline V gene encodes CDR1 MNHEY and CDR2 SMNVEV (reference sequence). Trimming stripped 5 bases from V and 2 bases from J, with 22 bases between. As DNA, the CDR3 is TGTGCCAGCAGTCCGCCGATCCCTCAGGGTGGACCCTACAATGAGCAGTTCTTC. Protein product: CASSPPIPQGGPYNEQFF.

There are a few counts of this clone. V is TRBV19 and J is TRBJ2-3; 7 bases line up with TRBD1. The CDR3 length is 16 residues. V was pared by 5 bases and J by 2 bases, with 10 bases of the junction left unmatched. Germline V CDR1 and CDR2: LNHDA, SQIVND (reference sequence). CDR3 sequence reads: CASSPNRGPPTDTQYF. As DNA, the CDR3 is TGTGCCAGTAGTCCAAACAGGGGCCCCCCCACAGATACGCAGTATTTT.